Given below is one TCR beta chain in context. This specimen comes from a study of blood T cell repertoires in COVID-19. Study background: T cells, B-cell-depleted T cells, or PBMCs supplied cDNA or gDNA.

TCRdb's copy holds only in-frame clones and misses some; the assay was immunoSEQ multiplex PCR. This repertoire shows some 97,000 clones, 90% found once; its top ten account for around 1.7%. V was trimmed by 3 bases and J by 6 bases, leaving 12 bases between them. This CDR3 is built from 13 residues. Germline CDR1 reads SGHRS; CDR2 reads YFSETQ. The chain employs TRBV5-1 and TRBJ1-2; D may be TRBD1 (5 bases). The clonotype was recovered from a man in his 60s with acute or convalescent COVID-19. Sequencing was carried out using peripheral blood. The DNA of the CDR3 is TGCGCCAGCAGCTCGCAGGGTTTAGATGGCTACACCTTC. This translates into CASSSQGLDGYTF.